A selection of T cell receptor beta chains follows, all from one sample in a study of blood T cell repertoires in COVID-19. The table came from immunoSEQ multiplex PCR; TCRdb's copy has only in-frame clones and leaves some out. The sample lists tens of thousands of clones, around nine tenths occurring once. The source material was peripheral blood. Receptor source: a man aged 55-75 years with acute or convalescent COVID-19. Both conserved end residues are part of each CDR3. A D gene is named only where the DNA matches it firmly. Clone sizes are given selectively: once, few, many, or a class where the clone is expanded.

length	size	D	J	V	CDR3	DNA
17	.	TRBD1	TRBJ1-5	TRBV11-3	CASSLVGQGASNQPQHF	TGTGCCAGCAGCTTAGTAGGGCAGGGGGCTAGCAATCAGCCCCAGCATTTT
13	once	.	TRBJ1-2	TRBV6-5	CAGNGGDYYGYTF	TGTGCCGGCAATGGGGGGGATTACTATGGCTACACCTTC
13	.	.	TRBJ1-5	TRBV7-2	CASSKGLDQPQHF	TGTGCCAGCAGCAAGGGGTTGGATCAGCCCCAGCATTTT
17	.	TRBD1	TRBJ1-5	TRBV28	CASTPGQGYYSNQPQHF	TGTGCCAGCACCCCGGGACAGGGCTATTATAGCAATCAGCCCCAGCATTTT
15	.	TRBD2	TRBJ2-3	TRBV28	CASSSRGRTLDTQYF	TGTGCCAGCAGTTCTCGCGGGAGGACGCTCGATACGCAGTATTTT
15	.	.	TRBJ1-5	TRBV4-2	CASSLAGGAGQPQHF	TGTGCCAGCAGCCTTGCTGGGGGGGCCGGGCAGCCCCAGCATTTT
16	once	TRBD1	TRBJ1-5	TRBV19	CASRDRGQGYNQPQHF	TGTGCCAGTAGGGATAGGGGACAGGGGTACAATCAGCCCCAGCATTTT
14	.	.	TRBJ2-7	TRBV7-3	CASSPQGGGYEQYF	TGTGCCAGCAGCCCGCAGGGGGGTGGGTACGAGCAGTACTTC
16	.	TRBD1	TRBJ1-5	TRBV19	CASSIQGTVSNQPQHF	TGTGCCAGTAGTATACAGGGGACAGTAAGCAATCAGCCCCAGCATTTT
13	.	.	TRBJ1-5	TRBV2	CASSDRGGEPQHF	TGTGCCAGCAGTGATCGGGGGGGGGAGCCCCAGCATTTT
13	.	.	TRBJ1-1	TRBV7-8	CASSLIQDTEAFF	TGTGCCAGCAGCTTAATTCAGGACACTGAAGCTTTCTTT
13	.	.	TRBJ1-2	TRBV4-1	CASSQSGVYGYTF	TGCGCCAGCAGCCAATCAGGGGTCTATGGCTACACCTTC
15	.	TRBD1	TRBJ2-7	TRBV7-3	CASSSGGPSSYEQYF	TGTGCCAGCAGCTCAGGGGGCCCGAGCTCCTACGAGCAGTACTTC
14	.	.	TRBJ2-3	TRBV28	CASSIPRGTDTQYF	TGTGCCAGCAGTATCCCCCGGGGAACAGATACGCAGTATTTT
15	.	.	TRBJ2-1	TRBV4-2	CASSRLPSSYNEQFF	TGTGCCAGCAGCCGACTACCTAGCTCCTACAATGAGCAGTTCTTC
13	.	.	TRBJ2-1	TRBV6-5	CATSQEAPGEQFF	TGTGCCACCAGTCAGGAAGCTCCCGGTGAGCAGTTCTTC
16	.	.	TRBJ2-7	TRBV21-1	CASSKGGRGPAYEQYF	TGTGCCAGCAGCAAAGGTGGCAGGGGACCGGCCTACGAGCAGTACTTC
15	.	TRBD1	TRBJ1-1	TRBV24-1	CATSDPGQGATEAFF	TGTGCCACCAGTGATCCGGGACAGGGGGCTACTGAAGCTTTCTTT
16	.	TRBD2	TRBJ2-1	TRBV24-1	CATSDLKSSGSNEQFF	TGTGCCACCAGTGATTTGAAGTCTAGCGGGAGTAATGAGCAGTTCTTC
16	.	TRBD2	TRBJ2-3	TRBV29-1	CSVGGVSGRGTDTQYF	TGCAGCGTTGGGGGGGTTAGCGGGAGAGGCACAGATACGCAGTATTTT
14	.	TRBD1	TRBJ2-7	TRBV5-1	CASSYGTGNYEQYF	TGCGCCAGCAGCTACGGGACAGGGAACTACGAGCAGTACTTC
14	.	TRBD2	TRBJ2-3	TRBV29-1	CSAERRLAADTQYF	TGCAGCGCCGAACGTAGACTAGCGGCAGATACGCAGTATTTT
17	.	TRBD2	TRBJ2-2	TRBV19	CASSRGLAVANTGELFF	TGTGCCAGTAGTAGGGGACTAGCGGTCGCGAACACCGGGGAGCTGTTTTTT
15	.	TRBD1	TRBJ1-6	TRBV10-3	CAIRAPGQSNSPLHF	TGTGCCATCAGGGCCCCGGGACAGAGCAATTCACCCCTCCACTTT
12	.	.	TRBJ1-2	TRBV27	CASRGRVGGYTF	TGTGCCAGCAGGGGGAGGGTGGGTGGCTACACCTTC
14	.	.	TRBJ2-5	TRBV2	CASSVEVAKETQYF	TGTGCCAGCAGTGTCGAAGTGGCCAAAGAGACCCAGTACTTC
13	.	TRBD1	TRBJ2-7	TRBV12-3/TRBV12-4	CASTEDRGREQYF	TGTGCCAGCACCGAGGACAGGGGGCGGGAGCAGTACTTC
14	.	TRBD1	TRBJ1-6	TRBV29-1	CSVPGTGVNSPLHF	TGCAGCGTCCCCGGGACAGGGGTGAATTCACCCCTCCACTTT
15	.	TRBD1	TRBJ1-2	TRBV14	CASSLRGRGNYGYTF	TGTGCCAGCAGCCTCCGAGGCAGGGGGAACTATGGCTACACCTTC
16	.	TRBD2	TRBJ2-3	TRBV5-1	CASSWTSGSPADTQYF	TGCGCCAGCAGCTGGACTAGCGGGAGTCCAGCAGATACGCAGTATTTT
14	.	.	TRBJ1-1	TRBV18	CASSPQTGNTEAFF	TGTGCCAGCTCACCCCAGACGGGGAACACTGAAGCTTTCTTT
16	.	TRBD1	TRBJ2-7	TRBV5-5	CASKKGAGGSSYEQYF	TGTGCCAGCAAAAAGGGGGCAGGGGGCTCTTCCTACGAGCAGTACTTC
14	.	.	TRBJ2-5	TRBV5-1	CASSLFLATETQYF	TGCGCCAGCAGCTTGTTTCTAGCTACGGAGACCCAGTACTTC
15	.	TRBD1	TRBJ2-1	TRBV7-8	CASSLWVDRGNEQFF	TGTGCCAGCAGCTTATGGGTAGACAGGGGAAATGAGCAGTTCTTC
13	.	.	TRBJ1-1	TRBV5-1	CASSLGAGAEAFF	TGCGCCAGCAGCTTGGGTGCAGGGGCTGAAGCTTTCTTT
13	.	.	TRBJ1-1	TRBV7-9	CASSSQQNTEAFF	TGTGCCAGCAGTTCACAGCAGAACACTGAAGCTTTCTTT
15	.	.	TRBJ1-4	TRBV29-1	CSVEASGRSNEKLFF	TGCAGCGTTGAAGCCTCCGGCAGGTCGAATGAAAAACTGTTTTTT
14	.	.	TRBJ1-3	TRBV30	CAWTLAGAGNTIYF	TGTGCCTGGACCCTTGCAGGCGCTGGAAACACCATATATTTT
16	.	TRBD2	TRBJ2-1	TRBV7-6	CASSYRSGAMYNEQFF	TGTGCCAGCAGCTACCGAAGCGGGGCCATGTACAATGAGCAGTTCTTC
14	few	.	TRBJ2-7	TRBV5-4	CASSHPTGSGEQYF	TGTGCCAGCAGCCACCCCACAGGGTCAGGCGAGCAGTACTTC
14	.	.	TRBJ1-1	TRBV4-1	CASSRAGVNTEAFF	TGCGCCAGCAGCCGAGCAGGGGTGAACACTGAAGCTTTCTTT
15	.	TRBD2	TRBJ2-1	TRBV6-1	CASSEGLAGYNEQFF	TGTGCCAGCAGTGAAGGACTAGCGGGCTACAATGAGCAGTTCTTC
13	.	TRBD1	TRBJ2-7	TRBV2	CASRGQGDSEQYF	TGTGCCAGCAGGGGACAGGGAGATTCCGAGCAGTACTTC
17	.	TRBD1	TRBJ2-2	TRBV29-1	CSATRSPGTGYTGELFF	TGCAGCGCGACCCGAAGTCCCGGGACAGGGTACACCGGGGAGCTGTTTTTT
14	.	TRBD1	TRBJ1-4	TRBV6-6	CASKPGQDSEKLFF	TGTGCCAGCAAACCGGGACAGGATAGCGAAAAACTGTTTTTT
13	.	TRBD1	TRBJ1-6	TRBV12-3/TRBV12-4	CASSDRDSSPLHF	TGTGCCAGCAGTGACCGGGACAGCTCACCCCTCCACTTT
15	.	.	TRBJ2-3	TRBV27	CASSLRDSTTDTQYF	TGTGCCAGCAGTTTAAGGGACTCGACTACAGATACGCAGTATTTT
15	once	TRBD1	TRBJ2-2	TRBV4-1	CASSRTGANTGELFF	TGCGCCAGCAGCCGGACAGGGGCGAACACCGGGGAGCTGTTTTTT